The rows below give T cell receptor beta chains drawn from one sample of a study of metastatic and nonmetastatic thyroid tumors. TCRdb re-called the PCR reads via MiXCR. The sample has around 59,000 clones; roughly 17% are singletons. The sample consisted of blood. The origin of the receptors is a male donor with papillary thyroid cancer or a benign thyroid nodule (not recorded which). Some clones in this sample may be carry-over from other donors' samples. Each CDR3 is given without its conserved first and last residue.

ASSLGTGAYNEQF,TRBV27,TRBJ2-1
ASRTRGRSETDTQY,TRBV6-1,TRBJ2-3
ASSPGTGPAEAF,TRBV6-1,TRBJ1-1
ASSQGQGSTPQH,TRBV28,TRBJ1-5
ASSLGAGGGEAF,TRBV7-8,TRBJ1-1
ASSSPGTGQETQY,TRBV5-5,TRBJ2-5
SVVDLLGGYT,TRBV29-1,TRBJ1-2
ASRSGGGQGYNSPLH,TRBV27,TRBJ1-6
ASSDRTGGADTQY,TRBV6-4,TRBJ2-3
ASSLTDTQY,TRBV19,TRBJ2-3
ASSQYPLRDTDNSPLH,TRBV4-3,TRBJ1-6
DSRGIGGDGEQY,TRBV28,TRBJ2-7
ASSWGGGAELAQY,TRBV5-6,TRBJ2-3
ASSYGPRSNQPQH,TRBV6-2/TRBV6-3,TRBJ1-5
ATSRDRQETQY,TRBV15,TRBJ2-5
ASSVGTDRGLAF,TRBV19,TRBJ1-1
ASSLPSGKRPYEQY,TRBV5-4,TRBJ2-7
ASSLATFREGDEQY,TRBV7-2,TRBJ2-7
SARDNNNEQF,TRBV20-1,TRBJ2-1
ASRRLAGGRTDTQY,TRBV28,TRBJ2-3
ASSQWGYGYT,TRBV3-1,TRBJ1-2
ASSEERGGLDTQY,TRBV6-1,TRBJ2-3
SAGPHLSGSDTQY,TRBV20-1,TRBJ2-3
ASISPPLGEQF,TRBV27,TRBJ2-1
ASSTTGTVYRYT,TRBV12-3/TRBV12-4,TRBJ1-2
AWTRRDLNTEAF,TRBV30,TRBJ1-1
SARGDTEGSLKETQY,TRBV20-1,TRBJ2-5
ASSRGEGGAEAF,TRBV5-1,TRBJ1-1
ASSLTSGGVIDTQY,TRBV5-1,TRBJ2-3
ASSQEGSSYEQY,TRBV5-5,TRBJ2-7
ASSESVTGSGYEQY,TRBV6-1,TRBJ2-7
ASSFTGTGRNYEQY,TRBV5-6,TRBJ2-7
SARENRGGQPQH,TRBV20-1,TRBJ1-5
ASSVGGTYNEQF,TRBV9,TRBJ2-1
ASSWGTGTSGHTGELF,TRBV5-7,TRBJ2-2
AIRERPEEIETQY,TRBV10-3,TRBJ2-5
ASSQWQSGQPQH,TRBV3-1,TRBJ1-5
ASSRDRIFNSPLN,TRBV6-1,TRBJ1-6
ASSRQYTGELF,TRBV27,TRBJ2-2
ASSYGDGSYEQY,TRBV6-5,TRBJ2-7
ASSEWGDRDYGYT,TRBV2,TRBJ1-2